This TCR beta chain comes out of a study of breast tumors, draining lymph nodes, adjacent tissues. TCRdb redid the calling of the multiplex PCR reads with MiXCR, one entry per CDR3 protein. The table records fewer than 80,000 distinct CDR3 sequences, 40% to 45% of them present only once. At least ten counts were recorded for this clonotype. The antigen remains undetermined. Study-level findings and limits: Tumors had less TCR diversity than lymph nodes, more than nontumor tissue. Tumor T cell lymph node origin was a supported hypothesis, not proven. The data were judged consistent with most tumor T cells coming from lymph node and expanding in tumor.

Germline V gives CDR1 SGDLS, CDR2 YYNGEE. This CDR3 has 13 residues. V was shortened by 0 bases and J by 7 bases, with 8 bases between the two germline ends. Material for sequencing was breast tumor tissue. This sequence was found in a female donor with breast cancer. Some clones in this sample may be carry-over from other donors' samples. The V call is TRBV9, the J call TRBJ2-1, with D unresolved. CDR3 protein: CASSVELGNEQFF. As DNA, the CDR3 is TGTGCCAGCAGCGTAGAACTCGGGAATGAGCAGTTCTTC.